Listed here are 29 T cell receptor beta chains from one sample, sequenced in a study of T-cell reconstitution after alpha-beta-depleted transplantation in children. Construction of the TCRbeta library involved unique molecular identifiers. In TCRdb, the PCR reads were re-called with MiXCR into one record per CDR3 protein. Of 190,000 or so distinct CDR3 sequences in the sample, roughly 7.5% were seen once. The material sequenced was PBMCs from the stem cell graft donor, taken from the stem cell graft. These receptors all come from a human donor who donated a stem cell graft to a child with Wiskott-Aldrich syndrome.

This sequence joins TRBV20-1 and TRBJ1-4; D is ambiguous. V gave up 5 bases and J gave up 4 bases, with 14 bases separating them. The CDR3 loop spans 14 amino acids. Germline CDR1 is DFQATT and CDR2 is SNEGSKA (reference sequence). This CDR3 is CSAGEPGDNEKLFF. CDR3 sequence (DNA): TGCAGTGCTGGGGAGCCCGGCGATAATGAAAAACTGTTTTTT.

This clonotype was seen repeatedly, ten times or more. The chain couples TRBV24-1 to TRBJ2-1; 14 nucleotides line up with TRBD2. Germline V gene data show CDR1 as KGHDR and CDR2 as SFDVKD. CDR3 size: 22 residues. Unmatched junction bases numbered 17, after V lost 2 bases and J lost 3 bases. CDR3 sequence reads: CATSDSSRTSGRNTERYNEQFF. CDR3 DNA sequence: TGTGCCACCAGTGATTCTAGCCGGACTAGCGGGAGGAACACGGAGCGCTACAATGAGCAGTTCTTC.

This clonotype was recorded at least ten times. V usage is TRBV24-1 and J usage is TRBJ2-3; 10 positions match TRBD2. V lost 2 bases, J lost 2 bases, and 3 bases stayed unmatched. This CDR3 is 16 amino acids long. Per the germline V gene, CDR1 is KGHDR and CDR2 is SFDVKD. This chain's CDR3 is CATSDSTSGFTDTQYF. The CDR3 coding sequence is TGTGCCACCAGTGATTCGACTAGCGGGTTCACAGATACGCAGTATTTT.

This clonotype was recorded many times. V gene TRBV20-1 combines with J gene TRBJ1-2, with 7 bases matching TRBD1. The ends lost 7 bases at V and 2 bases at J; junction bases unmatched: 4. The V gene's germline CDR1 is DFQATT and CDR2 SNEGSKA (reference sequence). The CDR3 consists of 12 residues. CDR3 region: CSVTTGNYGYTF. The DNA for the CDR3 is TGCAGTGTTACGACAGGGAACTATGGCTACACCTTC.

The chain has TRBV7-2 and TRBJ2-3; 9 positions match TRBD2. The germline V gene encodes CDR1 SGHTA and CDR2 FQGNSA. The CDR3 has 17 amino acids. J lost 3 bases, V lost 1 base, and 8 bases had no gene match. The CDR3 reads CASSLVISGGRTDTQYF. The CDR3 DNA reads as TGTGCCAGCAGCTTAGTGATCAGCGGGGGGCGAACAGATACGCAGTATTTT.

In this sample, this clonotype turned up many times. The chain carries TRBV5-1 and TRBJ1-4, with a possible D match to TRBD1 (5 bases). The germline V gene encodes CDR1 SGHRS and CDR2 YFSETQ. This CDR3 is 14 amino acids long. The germline V and J ends were trimmed by 4 bases and 4 bases, with 11 bases remaining between them. The CDR3 DNA follows: TGCGCCAGCAGCAGACGACAGAATAATGAAAAACTGTTTTTT. Its protein is CASSRRQNNEKLFF.

The chain carries TRBV11-2 and TRBJ2-1, with 8 bases fitting TRBD2. The V gene end was trimmed by 4 bases and the J gene end by 4 bases; junction bases not matched to a gene: 6. Germline lookup yields CDR1 SGHAT and CDR2 FQNNGV. The CDR3 spans 15 residues. The CDR3 sequence: CASSSTGTSYNEQFF. DNA of the CDR3: TGTGCCAGCAGCTCAACCGGGACTAGTTACAATGAGCAGTTCTTC.

This clonotype has only a few counts. V is TRBV5-1 and J is TRBJ2-3; 7 nucleotides agree with TRBD1. The length of the CDR3 is 15 residues. V was pared by 7 bases and J by 6 bases, with 14 bases of the junction left unmatched. Germline CDR1 and CDR2: SGHRS and YFSETQ. The CDR3 nucleotides are TGCGCCAGCTTCCGAGAACGACAGGGCAAGGATACGCAGTATTTT. It yields the protein CASFRERQGKDTQYF.

This clonotype was counted ten times or more. The V call is TRBV5-1, the J call TRBJ2-3, with D possibly being TRBD2 (6 bases). The CDR3 runs 15 residues. The germline V and J ends were trimmed by 8 bases and 2 bases, with 18 bases remaining between them. Germline V lookup: CDR1 SGHRS, CDR2 YFSETQ. CDR3 DNA: TGCGCCAGTACGGAACTAGCCGGGAACACAGATACGCAGTATTTT. It yields the protein CASTELAGNTDTQYF.

This clonotype has a count of ten or more. This chain links TRBV20-1 with TRBJ2-5; possible D gene TRBD2, 5 bases. CDR3 size: 15 residues. V was clipped by 2 bases and J by 5 bases, with 18 bases between them. Germline V lookup: CDR1 DFQATT, CDR2 SNEGSKA (reference sequence). The CDR3 sequence: CSARHPRTFMETQYF. The CDR3 coding sequence is TGCAGTGCTAGACATCCGCGGACTTTCATGGAGACCCAGTACTTC.

This clonotype was observed at least ten times. V gene TRBV3-1 combines with J gene TRBJ2-7, with TRBD1 as a possible D gene (6 bases). The CDR3 loop spans 14 amino acids. Germline V gene data show CDR1 as LGHDT and CDR2 as YNNKEL (reference sequence). Trimming pared 2 bases from V and 4 bases from J, leaving 12 bases between. The CDR3 nucleotides are TGTGCCAGCAGCCAAAACAGGGCTCGATACGAGCAGTACTTC. Translation gives CASSQNRARYEQYF.

This clonotype was picked up many times. The chain combines TRBV18 with TRBJ2-7; 8 positions match TRBD2. V was clipped by 3 bases and J by 1 base; unmatched bases: 2. Germline V lookup: CDR1 KGHSH, CDR2 LQKENI. This CDR3 is built from 14 residues. The CDR3 protein is CASSPGLGSYEQYF. The CDR3 coding sequence is TGTGCCAGCTCACCGGGACTAGGATCCTACGAGCAGTACTTC.

This clonotype was detected many times. The CDR3 region has the DNA TGCGCCAGCAGCTTGGCGACAGGACGGACGAGCGAGCAGTACTTC. This translates into CASSLATGRTSEQYF. The genes are TRBV5-1 and TRBJ2-7; perhaps TRBD1 as D (6 bases). V was trimmed by 0 bases and J by 6 bases, leaving 16 bases between them. Germline loops: CDR1 SGHRS, CDR2 YFSETQ. The CDR3 length is 15 residues. Full variable domain (missing parts from reference TRBV5-1 and TRBJ2-7): KAGVTQTPRYLIKTRGQQVTLSCSPISGHRSVSWYQQTPGQGLQFLFEYFSETQRNKGNFPGRFSGRQFSNSRSEMNVSTLELGDSALYLCASSLATGRTSEQYFGPGTRLTVT.

This clonotype was seen ten or more times. The chain employs TRBV6-1 and TRBJ2-1, with a tentative D call TRBD2 (7 bases). The CDR3 totals 15 residues. Trimming shortened V by 6 bases and J by 7 bases, and 19 bases separated the two germline ends. CDR1 is MNHNS, CDR2 SASEGT, per germline. The CDR3 DNA follows: TGTGCCAGCAGCCTCCTCGGCGGGGGCGGGAATGAGCAGTTCTTC. Its translation is CASSLLGGGGNEQFF.

The sample holds many counts of this clonotype. The chain uses TRBV28 and TRBJ1-4; the D gene is possibly TRBD1 (6 bases). Germline-derived CDR1 and CDR2 are MDHEN and SYDVKM. V lost 4 bases to trimming and J lost 8 bases, with 8 bases between them. CDR3 length: 12 amino acids. CDR3 residues: CASSSRGEKLFF. In DNA, the CDR3 is TGTGCCAGCAGTTCCAGGGGCGAAAAACTGTTTTTT.

Details on this clonotype: This may be a read error: a much more frequent sequence differs by one nucleotide. The chain has TRBV20-1 and TRBJ2-3; tentatively, D is TRBD1 (5 bases). From germline, CDR1 is DFQATT and CDR2 SNEGSKA (reference sequence). The CDR3 is 15 residues long. In DNA form, the CDR3 reads TGCAGAGCCGGAGAGAGTAACAGGATCACAGATACGCAGTATTTT. Translated, it gives CRAGESNRITDTQYF.

This clonotype was seen ten or more times. The V and J genes are TRBV12-3 or TRBV12-4 and TRBJ2-2; D unclear. The CDR3 loop spans 15 amino acids. The V gene lost 3 bases and the J gene lost 5 bases, with 13 bases spanning the gap. The CDR3 protein is CASSFRQIRTGELFF. Here the CDR3 DNA reads TGTGCCAGCAGTTTCAGGCAGATTAGGACCGGGGAGCTGTTTTTT.

This clonotype was seen a few times. CDR3 sequence reads: CASSMRATFYNEQFF. CDR3 coding DNA: TGCGCCAGCAGCATGCGGGCAACCTTCTACAATGAGCAGTTCTTC. The V call is TRBV5-1, the J call TRBJ2-1; tentatively, D is TRBD2 (5 bases). CDR3 length equals 15 residues. Germline-derived CDR1 and CDR2 are SGHRS and YFSETQ. Trimming took off 4 bases at V and 3 bases at J, with 14 bases between the two ends.

A remark on this clonotype: With a much larger clone just one base away, this may be a read error. The V call is TRBV24-1, the J call TRBJ2-3; 12 positions match TRBD1. Germline V gives CDR1 KGHDR, CDR2 SFDVKD. This CDR3 has 16 residues. The DNA for the CDR3 is TGTGCCACCAGTTATTTGGGGGACAGGGGGCAATATACGCAGTATTTT. It translates to CATSYLGDRGQYTQYF.

The rearrangement joins TRBV3-1 to TRBJ2-7, with D maybe TRBD1 (5 bases). V was cut by 1 base and J by 1 base, with 11 bases left in between. The CDR3 extends over 15 amino acids. CDR1 and CDR2 from the germline V gene are LGHDT and YNNKEL (reference sequence). The CDR3 region is CASSQGQGGSYEQYF. In DNA form, the CDR3 reads TGTGCCAGCAGCCAAGGGCAGGGTGGGTCCTACGAGCAGTACTTC.

As for this clonotype: A much larger clonotype is one base distant, so this may be a read error. Likely a read error: the CDR3 ends without its conserved phenylalanine or tryptophan. The limits of the CDR3 on the DNA are not certain, so only TCRdb's listed CDR3 is given. The chain joins TRBV20-1 to TRBJ2-7; TRBD2, as called in the table, went unchecked against the DNA. CDR1 and CDR2 (germline): DFQATT, SNEGSKA (reference sequence). Counting both end residues, the CDR3 totals 11 amino acids. This CDR3 is CSARGGVAGGL.

This clonotype was seen repeatedly, ten times or more. The chain carries TRBV10-3 and TRBJ2-2; 8 bases are a match to TRBD1. The CDR3 length is 14 residues. The germline V gene has CDR1 ENHRY and CDR2 SYGVKD. V shed 8 bases, J shed 0 bases, and the junction held 2 bases outside the gene matches. The CDR3 region is CAIPGQANTGELFF. CDR3 coding DNA: TGTGCCATCCCGGGACAGGCGAACACCGGGGAGCTGTTTTTT.

This clonotype has ten or more counts. The J gene is TRBJ1-1, the V gene TRBV12-3 or TRBV12-4; the D gene is possibly TRBD1 (5 bases). The length of the CDR3 is 13 residues. V gave up 8 bases and J gave up 6 bases, with 16 bases separating them. The CDR3 is CASSGLRKAEAFF. The CDR3 DNA is TGTGCCAGCTCAGGGCTCCGGAAGGCTGAAGCTTTCTTT.

This clonotype was detected many times. V gene TRBV5-1 combines with J gene TRBJ2-3; the match to TRBD1 covers 8 bases. Per the germline V gene, CDR1 is SGHRS and CDR2 is YFSETQ. CDR3 length equals 15 residues. The trim removed 0 bases at V and 2 bases at J, leaving 2 bases unmatched. CDR3 residues: CASSLGDRSTDTQYF. The CDR3 region has the DNA TGCGCCAGCAGCTTGGGGGACAGGTCCACAGATACGCAGTATTTT.

V and J are TRBV7-9 and TRBJ2-3; a weak D match, TRBD1 (7 bases). V gave up 1 base and J gave up 0 bases, with 14 bases separating them. This CDR3 comprises 17 residues. CDR1 is SEHNR, CDR2 FQNEAQ, per germline (reference sequence). CDR3 sequence reads: CASSLVGRTGSTDTQYF. CDR3 DNA sequence: TGTGCCAGCAGCTTAGTAGGGAGGACAGGTAGCACAGATACGCAGTATTTT.

The sample holds many counts of this clonotype. The V and J genes are TRBV12-3 or TRBV12-4 and TRBJ2-1; 11 bases are shared with TRBD2. CDR3 length: 17 residues. The V and J ends lost 6 bases and 8 bases, in that order; junction bases with no gene match: 15. CDR3: CASRLAGEPLVRDEQFF. As DNA, the CDR3 is TGTGCCAGCAGACTAGCGGGGGAACCTTTAGTACGTGATGAGCAGTTCTTC.

This clonotype was picked up many times. The chain combines TRBV24-1 with TRBJ2-2; D possibly corresponds to TRBD2 (6 bases). There are 16 residues in the CDR3. Germline V gives CDR1 KGHDR, CDR2 SFDVKD. V gave up 5 bases and J gave up 2 bases, with 14 bases separating them. This CDR3 reads CATSARGLQNTGELFF. The CDR3 DNA follows: TGTGCCACCAGTGCTAGGGGACTGCAAAACACCGGGGAGCTGTTTTTT.

This clonotype was picked up many times. The gene calls are TRBV9 and TRBJ2-5; D is undetermined. Trimming removed 0 bases from V and 5 bases from J, with 14 bases in between. Per germline, CDR1 SGDLS and CDR2 YYNGEE. This CDR3 region has 15 residues. CDR3 residues: CASSVDQKGSETQYF. The CDR3 DNA reads as TGTGCCAGCAGCGTAGACCAAAAGGGCTCGGAGACCCAGTACTTC.

This clonotype appeared a few times. The CDR3 is CASSQDDRGETQYF. Here the CDR3 DNA reads TGTGCCAGCAGCCAAGACGACAGGGGAGAGACCCAGTACTTC. This chain uses TRBV14 with TRBJ2-5; 8 bases are shared with TRBD1. Germline CDR1 and CDR2: SGHDN and FVKESK. This CDR3 is built from 14 residues. V shed 0 bases, J shed 4 bases, and the junction held 1 base outside the gene matches.